A single T cell receptor beta chain is shown here with its context. In the study's own analysis: For nucleated cells, counts were estimated from reference gene primer amplification. Measured with immunoSEQ multiplex PCR; TCRdb has only the in-frame clones, and not every one. V and J calls and clone size are given by that table; D and trimming were obtained from the DNA. The data show 360,000 or so clones, about nine tenths seen once. This CDR3 is built from 13 residues. With 1 base removed from V and 5 bases from J, the gap between germline ends came to 8 bases. Germline CDR1 and CDR2: GTSNPN and SVGIG (reference sequence). This specimen belongs to a study of blood T cell repertoires in COVID-19. Across the study: Acute-phase and convalescent COVID-19 samples originated in the United States, Italy and Spain. Nucleic acid was either cDNA or gDNA, and it came from T cells, B-cell-depleted T cells, or PBMCs.

Seattle participants joined during active infection and were tracked over time. The genes are TRBV30 and TRBJ1-4; D unresolved. The source material was peripheral blood. The clonotype was recovered from an older woman with COVID-19, enrolled during active disease. The CDR3 loop reads CAWSESRNEKLFF. The CDR3 DNA reads as TGTGCCTGGAGTGAGAGTAGAAATGAAAAACTGTTTTTT.